This paragraph covers one T cell receptor beta chain sequence. The data stem from a study of shared clonotypes between healthy human individuals. CDR1 PRHDT and CDR2 FYEKMQ come from the germline V gene (reference sequence). V trimming: 5 bases; J trimming: 5 bases; junction bases outside the gene matches: 7. The CDR3 consists of 14 residues. Generated by immunoSEQ multiplex PCR, the TCRdb table keeps only in-frame clones and is missing some. The sample has 2 million to 3 million clones, over 85% seen once. The clonotype originates from a man in his late teens or twenties in good health. Some clones in this sample may be carry-over from other donors' samples. V and J are TRBV13 and TRBJ2-3; TRBD1 matches 7 bases. Sequenced: naive CD4+ T cells from PBMCs. Documented subset: CD45RA+ positively selected. This CDR3 is CASSPRQGRDTQYF. CDR3 bases: TGTGCCAGCAGCCCCCGACAGGGACGAGATACGCAGTATTTT. The full variable domain, rest sourced from reference TRBV13 and TRBJ2-3, is AAGVIQSPRHLIKEKRETATLKCYPIPRHDTVYWYQQGPGQDPQFLISFYEKMQSDKGSIPDRFSAQQFSDYHSELNMSSLELGDSALYFCASSPRQGRDTQYFGPGTRLTVL.